The entry that follows covers one TCR beta chain sequence. The source of the sample is a study of blood T cell repertoires in COVID-19. The wider study: Acute and convalescent COVID-19 samples came from the United States, Italy and Spain. In each case, the material was cDNA or gDNA derived from T cells, B-cell-depleted T cells, or PBMCs.

TCRdb keeps only in-frame clones here, not all; method: immunoSEQ multiplex PCR. Of over 60,000 clones listed, 80% to 90% are singletons. J lost 1 base, V lost 4 bases, and 5 bases had no gene match. The CDR3 totals 16 residues. Germline V gene data show CDR1 as MNHNY and CDR2 as SVGAGI (reference sequence). Sequences were obtained from peripheral blood. The clonotype comes from a man older than 75 with acute or convalescent COVID-19. The chain carries TRBV6-6 and TRBJ2-3; the match to TRBD1 covers 10 bases. CDR3 sequence reads: CASSSSGTGGTDTQYF. The CDR3 nucleotides read TGTGCCAGCAGTTCCTCCGGGACAGGGGGCACAGATACGCAGTATTTT.